The 5 T cell receptor beta chains below all came from one sample that was sequenced in a study of OX40 agonist ivuxolimab in advanced cancers. Profiled with immunoSEQ multiplex PCR; TCRdb holds only in-frame clones, not every one. The data contain 50,000 to 70,000 clones, about four fifths of them seen just once; the ten biggest clones take up less than 0.85%. This sample comprised CD4+ or CD8+ T cells sorted from blood, obtained in a trial of the OX40 agonist ivuxolimab. The source of these receptors is an adult with an advanced solid tumor such as melanoma, head and neck, liver or kidney cancer.

The V call is TRBV19, the J call TRBJ2-7, with a weak D call TRBD2 (6 bases). The CDR3 loop spans 13 amino acids. The V gene lost 3 bases and the J gene lost 3 bases, with 9 bases spanning the gap. The germline V gene encodes CDR1 LNHDA and CDR2 SQIVND (reference sequence). The DNA for the CDR3 is TGTGCCAGTAGTATGGGGCGGGGCTACGAGCAGTACTTC. Translation gives CASSMGRGYEQYF.

V usage is TRBV5-4 and J usage is TRBJ2-3, with TRBD2 as a possible D gene (6 bases). V dropped 4 bases and J dropped 2 bases, with 14 bases sitting between them. CDR1 SGHNT and CDR2 YYREEE come from the germline V gene (reference sequence). The CDR3 contains 15 residues. CDR3: CASSPWGGVTDTQYF. CDR3 DNA: TGTGCCAGCAGCCCCTGGGGCGGGGTCACAGATACGCAGTATTTT.

This rearrangement joins TRBV7-8 to TRBJ1-5, with 8 positions matching TRBD1. The V segment lost 5 bases and the J segment 0 bases; nucleotides outside the gene matches: 3. The germline CDR1 and CDR2 sequences are SGHVS and FQNEAQ. This CDR3 has 15 residues. CDR3 region: CASSRTGGSNQPQHF. Written as DNA, the CDR3 is TGTGCCAGCAGCCGTACAGGGGGTAGCAATCAGCCCCAGCATTTT.

This clone has a handful of counts. The sample holds other DNA sequences that translate to the same CDR3. The V gene is TRBV30, the J gene TRBJ1-2; D remains ambiguous. Trimming took off 3 bases at V and 8 bases at J, with 13 bases between the two ends. The CDR3 contains 12 residues. Germline CDR1 reads GTSNPN; CDR2 reads SVGIG (reference sequence). The CDR3 nucleotides are TGTGCCTGGAGGCCGGGTGCAGGAGGCTACACCTTC. This translates into CAWRPGAGGYTF.

The rearrangement uses TRBV28 and TRBJ2-3, with 7 bases aligning to TRBD1. With V trimmed by 7 bases and J by 0 bases, 7 bases remained unmatched. CDR3 length: 15 amino acids. Germline CDR1 MDHEN, CDR2 SYDVKM. The DNA of the CDR3 is TGTGCCAGCACCCCAAGGGACAGAAGCACAGATACGCAGTATTTT. Its translation: CASTPRDRSTDTQYF.